The 30 T cell receptor beta chains listed next were all sequenced from one sample in a study of cytotoxic CD8 clonotypes in ibrutinib-treated CLL. Some clones are missing from TCRdb's copy, which holds only in-frame ones; the method was immunoSEQ multiplex PCR. Of around 140,000 clones in the sample, around 76% were seen once. Sequenced here: PBMCs, sampled after 24 months of ibrutinib treatment. Receptors were obtained from a human donor with chronic lymphocytic leukemia.

The chain uses TRBV5-1 and TRBJ1-2; TRBD1 might be the D (6 bases). This CDR3 has 14 residues. The V gene lost 0 bases and the J gene lost 2 bases, with 8 bases spanning the gap. Per germline, CDR1 SGHRS and CDR2 YFSETQ. DNA for the CDR3: TGCGCCAGCAGCTTGGATGGACAGAACTATGGCTACACCTTC. Translation gives CASSLDGQNYGYTF.

The chain links TRBV7-2 to TRBJ2-7; D gene uncertain. The CDR3 has 14 amino acids. Per the germline V gene, CDR1 is SGHTA and CDR2 is FQGNSA. V dropped 5 bases and J dropped 3 bases, with 14 bases sitting between them. CDR3 in amino acids: CASSPWGPNYEQYF. CDR3 sequence (DNA): TGTGCCAGCAGCCCGTGGGGTCCCAACTACGAGCAGTACTTC.

This chain connects TRBV23-1 to TRBJ2-3; 8 nucleotides align to TRBD2. TRBV23-1 has ORF status, its function being uncertain. The junction had 10 bases not matched to a gene; V was cut back by 4 bases and J by 4 bases. There are 16 residues in the CDR3. The CDR3 loop is CASSPRSGSTADTQYF. The CDR3 coding sequence is TGCGCCAGCAGTCCTCGGAGCGGGAGTACTGCAGATACGCAGTATTTT.

The chain joins TRBV9 to TRBJ2-1; 8 bases agree with TRBD2. The CDR3 contains 13 residues. Looked up from germline, CDR1 is SGDLS and CDR2 is YYNGEE. Trimming took 8 bases from V and 2 from J; bases not matched to a gene: 3. CDR3 DNA: TGTGCCAGTGGCGGGGGGACCTACAATGAGCAGTTCTTC. Translated, it gives CASGGGTYNEQFF.

The J gene is TRBJ2-5, the V gene TRBV4-2; D is tentatively TRBD1 or TRBD2 (5 bases each). The V and J ends lost 1 base and 5 bases respectively, with 17 bases between them. Germline V gives CDR1 LGHNA, CDR2 YNFKEQ. This CDR3 spans 16 amino acids. CDR3 in DNA: TGTGCCAGCAGCCAAGGGGGAGTAGGGGCGGTGGAGACCCAGTACTTC. Its protein is CASSQGGVGAVETQYF.

The chain employs TRBV9 and TRBJ2-3; no definite D call. CDR1 and CDR2 (germline): SGDLS, YYNGEE. The CDR3 is made up of 18 amino acids. Deletions cut 0 bases from V and 1 base from J, with 18 bases between. In nucleotides, the CDR3 is TGTGCCAGCAGCGTAGGATGGTGGGTGGGTATGGGCACAGATACGCAGTATTTT. It is translated as CASSVGWWVGMGTDTQYF.

This clone was picked up a small number of times. V usage is TRBV19 and J usage is TRBJ2-5; tentative D call: TRBD1 (7 bases). The V and J ends lost 5 bases and 5 bases respectively, with 15 bases between them. The CDR3 loop spans 14 amino acids. The germline V gene has CDR1 LNHDA and CDR2 SQIVND (reference sequence). This chain's CDR3 is CASSWQGGLETQYF. CDR3 DNA: TGTGCCAGTAGTTGGCAGGGGGGATTGGAGACCCAGTACTTC.

The chain recombines TRBV25-1 with TRBJ2-5, with 7 bases aligning to TRBD1. CDR1 is MGHDK, CDR2 SYGVNS, per germline. V trimming: 4 bases; J trimming: 0 bases; junction bases outside the gene matches: 5. CDR3 length: 15 amino acids. The CDR3 DNA reads as TGTGCCAGCAGTGGGGGGACAGCTCACCAAGAGACCCAGTACTTC. This codes for CASSGGTAHQETQYF.

As regards this clone: The same CDR3 is also encoded by other DNA sequences in this sample. V gene TRBV5-1 combines with J gene TRBJ1-4, with D tentatively TRBD1 (5 bases). The CDR3 runs to 14 residues. The ends were cut back, 0 bases at V and 8 bases at J, with 11 bases in the middle. The germline V gene encodes CDR1 SGHRS and CDR2 YFSETQ. The CDR3, as DNA: TGCGCCAGCAGCTTGGGGCAGGGAGGGGAAAAACTGTTTTTT. Its translation: CASSLGQGGEKLFF.

The CDR3 nucleotides are TGTGCCAGCAGCTTTGGTAGCGGGGCCCACAATGAGCAGTTCTTC. This translates into CASSFGSGAHNEQFF. The genes are TRBV7-9 and TRBJ2-1; 8 positions agree with TRBD2. Germline V gene lookup returns CDR1 SEHNR and CDR2 FQNEAQ (reference sequence). This CDR3 is built from 15 residues. The junction had 6 bases not matched to a gene; V was cut back by 3 bases and J by 5 bases.

The CDR3 coding sequence is TGCGCCAGCAGCTCAGGGGACAGCGATCAGCCCCAGCATTTT. Its translation: CASSSGDSDQPQHF. The chain carries TRBV5-1 and TRBJ1-5, with 7 bases lining up with TRBD1. Per the germline V gene, CDR1 is SGHRS and CDR2 is YFSETQ. Trimming removed 3 bases from V and 5 bases from J; junction bases left unmatched: 5. CDR3 length: 14 amino acids.

The J gene is TRBJ2-1, the V gene TRBV5-4; 11 bases line up with TRBD2. The CDR3 contains 15 residues. Germline V lookup: CDR1 SGHNT, CDR2 YYREEE (reference sequence). V was pared by 6 bases and J by 9 bases, with 11 bases of the junction left unmatched. Here the CDR3 DNA reads TGTGCCAGCACCGTAGCGGGGGGGGAATCGGGTGAGCAGTTCTTC. Translated: CASTVAGGESGEQFF.

V and J are TRBV6-6 and TRBJ2-7, with D tentatively TRBD2 (5 bases). Germline values: CDR1 MNHNY, CDR2 SVGAGI (reference sequence). V lost 5 bases to trimming and J lost 4 bases, with 21 bases between them. CDR3 size: 16 residues. The CDR3 loop is CASSPPFGAVVYEQYF. In nucleotides, the CDR3 is TGTGCCAGCAGTCCACCCTTCGGAGCGGTAGTATACGAGCAGTACTTC.

V usage is TRBV4-3 and J usage is TRBJ1-4; D remains ambiguous. In germline, CDR1 is LGHNA, CDR2 YSLEER. The CDR3 loop spans 17 amino acids. The V end was cut by 0 bases, the J end by 0 bases, with 11 bases between. The CDR3 bases are TGCGCCAGCAGCCAAGATTGGCAGGTTGCAACTAATGAAAAACTGTTTTTT. Amino acids: CASSQDWQVATNEKLFF.

This sequence joins TRBV29-1 and TRBJ1-3, with D unclear. Trimming took 3 bases from V and 0 from J, leaving 9 bases between them. This CDR3 has 14 residues. The germline CDR1 and CDR2 sequences are SQVTM and ANQGSEA. The CDR3 protein is CSVDPGNSGNTIYF. The CDR3 DNA follows: TGCAGCGTTGATCCCGGTAACTCTGGAAACACCATATATTTT.

The chain is built from TRBV19 and TRBJ1-1, with D maybe TRBD1 (6 bases). The CDR3 length is 13 residues. Trimming pared 3 bases from V and 3 bases from J, leaving 8 bases between. The germline CDR1 and CDR2 sequences are LNHDA and SQIVND (reference sequence). The CDR3 sequence is CASSIGGDTEAFF. The CDR3 nucleotides read TGTGCCAGTAGTATTGGGGGCGACACTGAAGCTTTCTTT.

This chain joins TRBV18 and TRBJ1-4; tentative D call: TRBD1 (5 bases). The V gene's germline CDR1 is KGHSH and CDR2 LQKENI. The CDR3 is made up of 14 amino acids. Trimming pared 0 bases from V and 8 bases from J, leaving 10 bases between. CDR3 in DNA: TGTGCCAGCTCACCACCAGGGGTTCGGGAAAAACTGTTTTTT. It translates to CASSPPGVREKLFF.

This rearrangement joins TRBV9 to TRBJ1-2; tentatively, D is TRBD1 (6 bases). Germline values: CDR1 SGDLS, CDR2 YYNGEE. The CDR3 loop spans 13 amino acids. Trimming took off 3 bases at V and 7 bases at J, with 13 bases between the two ends. This CDR3 reads CASSANREGGYTF. As DNA, the CDR3 is TGTGCCAGCAGCGCCAACAGGGAAGGTGGCTACACCTTC.

The chain has TRBV4-2 and TRBJ1-1; 10 bases are a match to TRBD1. Trimming at V came to 7 bases and at J to 3 bases, leaving 5 bases not matched to a gene. From germline, CDR1 is LGHNA and CDR2 YNFKEQ. The CDR3 contains 14 residues. The CDR3 DNA sequence: TGTGCCAGCACCCGACAGGGGGCGGACACTGAAGCTTTCTTT. Its translation: CASTRQGADTEAFF.

This clone was seen only a few times. The chain employs TRBV21-1 and TRBJ1-2. TRBV21-1 counts as a pseudogene. The CDR3 has 12 residues. The CDR3 DNA reads TGTGCCAGCAGCAAAGAGGGTTGTGGCTACACCTTC. Translation gives CASSKEGCGYTF.

J is TRBJ2-5 and V is TRBV18; D perhaps matches TRBD2 (6 bases). The CDR3 sequence is 14 residues long. Germline assignment: CDR1 KGHSH and CDR2 LQKENI. Trimming removed 1 base from V and 4 bases from J, with 10 bases in between. The CDR3 DNA is TGTGCCAGCTCACCACGGAGGGATGGAGAGACCCAGTACTTC. It codes for CASSPRRDGETQYF.

The genes are TRBV7-9 and TRBJ2-5, with no clear D. Per the germline V gene, CDR1 is SEHNR and CDR2 is FQNEAQ (reference sequence). This CDR3 comprises 16 residues. V was cut by 1 base and J by 8 bases, with 20 bases left in between. This CDR3 is CASSLGVGSALVTQYF. CDR3 nucleotide sequence: TGTGCCAGCAGCTTAGGGGTTGGGTCGGCCCTCGTAACCCAGTACTTC.

This chain links TRBV29-1 with TRBJ1-1, with no clear D. V lost 6 bases, J lost 8 bases, and 16 bases lay in between. Germline V CDR1 and CDR2: SQVTM, ANQGSEA. The CDR3 is made up of 12 amino acids. The CDR3 DNA follows: TGCAGCGTCGCTGGACGGAACGGGGAAGCTTTCTTT. Its translation: CSVAGRNGEAFF.

The chain has TRBV18 and TRBJ2-3; D perhaps matches TRBD2 (6 bases). CDR1 is KGHSH, CDR2 LQKENI, per germline. V lost 5 bases and J lost 0, with 12 bases in between. The CDR3 has 15 residues. CDR3 region: CASSEGLASTDTQYF. In DNA form, the CDR3 reads TGTGCCAGCTCAGAGGGACTGGCTAGCACAGATACGCAGTATTTT.

This chain links TRBV19 with TRBJ1-5; 7 positions match TRBD1. Germline V CDR1 and CDR2: LNHDA, SQIVND (reference sequence). Trimming at V came to 3 bases and at J to 7 bases, leaving 3 bases not matched to a gene. The CDR3 runs to 13 residues. CDR3: CASSIQGGQPQHF. For the CDR3, the DNA is TGTGCCAGTAGTATTCAGGGGGGGCAGCCCCAGCATTTT. The variable domain in full, with the rest retrieved from reference TRBV19 and TRBJ1-5, is DGGITQSPKYLFRKEGQNVTLSCEQNLNHDAMYWYRQDPGQGLRLIYYSQIVNDFQKGDIAEGYSVSREKKESFPLTVTSAQKNPTAFYLCASSIQGGQPQHFGDGTRLSIL.

This chain connects TRBV30 to TRBJ1-2; D is possibly TRBD1 (5 bases). Per germline, CDR1 GTSNPN and CDR2 SVGIG (reference sequence). Trimming removed 1 base from V and 3 bases from J, with 12 bases in between. There are 14 residues in the CDR3. The CDR3 nucleotides read TGTGCCTGGAGTGGTGGGGGGAGAGACTATGGCTACACCTTC. Translation: CAWSGGGRDYGYTF.

The genes are TRBV11-2 and TRBJ2-2; D is ambiguous. Germline V lookup: CDR1 SGHAT, CDR2 FQNNGV. Trimming left V 2 bases short and J 7 bases short, with 8 bases between. This CDR3 spans 13 amino acids. This CDR3 reads CASSLYTGGELFF. In DNA form, the CDR3 reads TGTGCCAGCAGCTTATATACGGGCGGGGAGCTGTTTTTT.

This sequence joins TRBV15 and TRBJ2-7; TRBD2 matches at 8 bases. The CDR3 loop spans 17 amino acids. The junction had 7 bases not matched to a gene; V was cut back by 0 bases and J by 0 bases. Per germline, CDR1 LNHNV and CDR2 YYDKDF (reference sequence). The chain's CDR3 is CATSRDAGGPSSYEQYF. CDR3 DNA sequence: TGTGCCACCAGCAGAGACGCGGGGGGCCCCAGCTCCTACGAGCAGTACTTC.

The chain carries TRBV30 and TRBJ2-7; no clear D gene. This CDR3 comprises 12 residues. The V and J ends lost 2 bases and 8 bases respectively, with 13 bases between them. The germline V gene encodes CDR1 GTSNPN and CDR2 SVGIG (reference sequence). The CDR3 reads CAWSPGRVKQYF. For the CDR3, the DNA is TGTGCCTGGAGTCCCGGCCGGGTCAAGCAGTACTTC.

For the CDR3, the DNA is TGTGCCAGCAAGACTAGCGGGGGGGCTAGCGAGCAGTACTTC. As protein: CASKTSGGASEQYF. This chain uses TRBV6-6 with TRBJ2-7; 14 bases align to TRBD2. Germline V gene lookup returns CDR1 MNHNY and CDR2 SVGAGI (reference sequence). With V trimmed by 7 bases and J by 6 bases, 5 bases remained unmatched. The CDR3 is 14 residues long.